These 10 T cell receptor beta chains originate from one sample sequenced in a study of blood T cell repertoires in COVID-19. TCRdb's copy holds only in-frame clones and misses some; the assay was immunoSEQ multiplex PCR. The sample includes hundreds of thousands of clones, around 87% of them seen just once. Sequencing input: PBMCs or T cells enriched from blood (not recorded which). Source of these receptors: a man younger than 40 who had recovered from COVID-19.

The V and J genes are TRBV2 and TRBJ1-2; the match to TRBD1 covers 9 bases. Germline loops: CDR1 SNHLY, CDR2 FYNNEI. The CDR3 runs 15 residues. After removal of 3 bases from V and 2 bases from J, the junction contained 4 bases not matched to a gene. The CDR3 DNA reads as TGTGCCAGCAGTGACGCCGGGACAGGGAACTATGGCTACACCTTC. It codes for CASSDAGTGNYGYTF.

The rearrangement uses TRBV19 and TRBJ1-1; unclear D gene. The CDR3 has 11 amino acids. The ends were cut back, 6 bases at V and 3 bases at J, with 5 bases in the middle. Germline CDR1 reads LNHDA; CDR2 reads SQIVND (reference sequence). CDR3 sequence (DNA): TGTGCCAGTAGGGACTACACTGAAGCTTTCTTT. Residues: CASRDYTEAFF.

The V and J genes are TRBV30 and TRBJ2-1; D is undetermined. From germline, CDR1 is GTSNPN and CDR2 SVGIG (reference sequence). The CDR3 is 14 amino acids. Trimming took 1 base from V and 3 from J, leaving 10 bases between them. CDR3: CAWSDERFYNEQFF. The CDR3 coding sequence is TGTGCCTGGAGTGACGAGCGATTCTACAATGAGCAGTTCTTC.

The chain links TRBV2 to TRBJ2-1, with 7 bases fitting TRBD2. This CDR3 region has 15 residues. From germline, CDR1 is SNHLY and CDR2 FYNNEI. V lost 3 bases and J lost 1; bases outside the gene matches: 3. CDR3 residues: CASSEGTTSYNEQFF. For the CDR3, the DNA is TGTGCCAGCAGTGAGGGGACTACTTCCTACAATGAGCAGTTCTTC.

The gene calls are TRBV21-1 and TRBJ2-5; the table calls TRBD1, which could not be checked here. TRBV21-1 is classified as a pseudogene. CDR3 length: 13 amino acids. CDR3 nucleotide sequence: TGTGCCAGCAGCAAAGAACAGCAAGAGACCCAGTACTTC. Translated, it gives CASSKEQQETQYF.

This clone was detected only a few times. The identical CDR3 is also encoded by other nucleotide sequences in the sample. The chain couples TRBV28 to TRBJ1-6; no definite D call. Trimming pared 2 bases from V and 9 bases from J, leaving 5 bases between. The V gene's germline CDR1 is MDHEN and CDR2 SYDVKM. This CDR3 is 12 amino acids long. The CDR3 nucleotides read TGTGCCAGCAGTTTAAGGAGTTCACCCCTCCACTTT. This sequence encodes CASSLRSSPLHF.

The chain uses TRBV28 and TRBJ1-5; 9 bases are shared with TRBD1. The CDR3 totals 15 residues. Germline CDR1 and CDR2: MDHEN and SYDVKM. The V segment lost 7 bases and the J segment 7 bases; nucleotides outside the gene matches: 11. The CDR3 region is CASNSGGQGDQPQHF. CDR3 nucleotides: TGTGCCAGCAACTCAGGGGGACAGGGTGACCAGCCCCAGCATTTT.

This chain uses TRBV3-1 (or the pseudogene TRBV3-2) with TRBJ2-3; 7 positions agree with TRBD2. The CDR3 contains 16 residues. Trimming removed 1 base from V and 3 bases from J; junction bases left unmatched: 7. Germline V CDR1 and CDR2: LGHDT, YNNKEL (reference sequence). The CDR3 protein is CASSQVAGRETDTQYF. The CDR3 bases are TGTGCCAGCAGCCAAGTCGCAGGGAGGGAGACAGATACGCAGTATTTT.

This clone appeared a single time. The CDR3: CASSVATGQGVYEQYF. The CDR3 nucleotides read TGTGCCAGCAGCGTAGCTACGGGACAGGGGGTCTACGAGCAGTACTTC. This chain links TRBV9 with TRBJ2-7; 11 nucleotides agree with TRBD1. Germline V gives CDR1 SGDLS, CDR2 YYNGEE. Germline trimming cut 0 bases from V and 3 bases from J; bases unmatched to any gene: 5. The CDR3 sequence is 16 residues long.

This chain uses TRBV6-5 with TRBJ1-2, with 10 bases matching TRBD1. CDR3 size: 15 residues. The ends lost 8 bases at V and 4 bases at J; junction bases unmatched: 10. The germline gives CDR1 MNHEY, CDR2 SVGAGI. CDR3 residues: CASHSGGQGTYGYTF. Written as DNA, the CDR3 is TGTGCCAGCCACAGTGGGGGACAGGGGACCTATGGCTACACCTTC.